This T cell receptor beta chain was recovered during a study of CD8 T cells in Susac syndrome. The RNA input was roughly 0.45 to 1 ug, and it was reverse transcribed with random hexamers. TCRdb ran MiXCR on the immunoSEQ multiplex PCR reads and lists one entry per CDR3 protein. The sample consists of 95,000 to 150,000 distinct CDR3 sequences, around 94% of them appearing once. This CDR3 has 8 residues. Germline lookup yields CDR1 DFQATT and CDR2 SNEGSKA (reference sequence). About this clonotype itself: Its ends do not fully match the called genes, so a read error is possible.

This clonotype was obtained from a human donor with Susac syndrome. Sample: CD8+ T cells from PBMCs. The chain joins TRBV20-1 to TRBJ1-1; a weak D match, TRBD1 (5 bases). This chain's CDR3 is CSTSRVTF. For the CDR3, the DNA is TGCAGTACCTCCAGGGTTACCTTT.